These 20 T cell receptor beta chains were all obtained from the same sample, sequenced in a study of shared clonotypes between healthy human individuals (dated by TCRdb to 2019 to 2021). Receptors were amplified or captured by the immunoSEQ multiplex PCR assay. Sourced from immuneACCESS, this table was stored by TCRdb with only in-frame sequences that have V and J called. A share of the clones is absent; for the studies checked, an unresolved V gene accounts for under half, and the remainder has no known explanation. For this sample there are 1,500,000 or so clones; approximately 98.5% appear just once. The ten largest clones represent under 0.45% of the sample. The specimen was naive CD4+ T cells sorted from blood. Explained via the paper, the cell subset or site label denotes: CD45RA+ positively selected. The receptors here all came from a man aged 25-40 years in good health.

The V gene is TRBV4-1, the J gene TRBJ2-2, with 7 bases identical to TRBD1. J lost 0 bases, V lost 2 bases, and 9 bases had no gene match. This CDR3 region has 18 residues. Germline V gives CDR1 MGHRA, CDR2 YSYEKL. CDR3: CASSQKTGQFANTGELFF. DNA for the CDR3: TGCGCCAGCAGCCAAAAAACGGGACAGTTCGCGAACACCGGGGAGCTGTTTTTT.

This clone was detected only once. V is TRBV5-6 and J is TRBJ2-2; 8 bases are shared with TRBD2. CDR1 and CDR2 from the germline V gene are SGHDT and YYEEEE. V lost 0 bases to trimming and J lost 5 bases; unmatched junction nucleotides: 6. The CDR3 runs to 16 residues. CDR3 sequence reads: CASSLGSGSVTGELFF. The DNA for the CDR3 is TGTGCCAGCAGCTTGGGAAGCGGGAGTGTAACCGGGGAGCTGTTTTTT. The whole variable domain, remainder taken from reference TRBV5-6 and TRBJ2-2, is DAGVTQSPTHLIKTRGQQVTLRCSPKSGHDTVSWYQQALGQGPQFIFQYYEEEERQRGNFPDRFSGHQFPNYSSELNVNALLLGDSALYLCASSLGSGSVTGELFFGEGSRLTVL.

The chain links TRBV19 to TRBJ2-5, with 9 nucleotides matching TRBD1. Germline assignment: CDR1 LNHDA and CDR2 SQIVND (reference sequence). V lost 5 bases and J lost 0; bases outside the gene matches: 13. This CDR3 comprises 18 residues. The CDR3 is CASSLGQGLGWNQETQYF. CDR3 DNA: TGTGCCAGTAGTTTGGGACAGGGATTGGGTTGGAACCAAGAGACCCAGTACTTC.

The chain joins TRBV11-2 to TRBJ2-1; 9 bases fit TRBD2. Germline assignment: CDR1 SGHAT and CDR2 FQNNGV. The CDR3 loop spans 18 amino acids. After removal of 1 base from V and 2 bases from J, the junction contained 9 bases not matched to a gene. CDR3 loop: CASSLVPSGMGTYNEQFF. The CDR3 DNA sequence: TGTGCCAGCAGCTTAGTCCCTAGCGGGATGGGTACCTACAATGAGCAGTTCTTC. Full variable domain (outside the CDR3, taken from reference TRBV11-2 and TRBJ2-1): EAGVAQSPRYKIIEKRQSVAFWCNPISGHATLYWYQQILGQGPKLLIQFQNNGVVDDSQLPKDRFSAERLKGVDSTLKIQPAKLEDSAVYLCASSLVPSGMGTYNEQFFGPGTRLTVL.

V is TRBV29-1 and J is TRBJ2-3; D is unresolved. The germline CDR1 and CDR2 sequences are SQVTM and ANQGSEA. The ends were cut back, 7 bases at V and 6 bases at J, with 8 bases in the middle. The CDR3 contains 10 residues. The CDR3 is CSGPVDTQYF. The CDR3 DNA is TGCAGCGGTCCGGTGGATACGCAGTATTTT.

The genes are TRBV5-1 and TRBJ2-2; D remains unclear. The CDR3 is made up of 17 amino acids. From germline, CDR1 is SGHRS and CDR2 YFSETQ. Trimming removed 0 bases from V and 4 bases from J, with 16 bases in between. This chain's CDR3 is CASSLGGLRISTGELFF. The CDR3 bases are TGCGCCAGCAGCTTGGGAGGCCTCAGGATAAGCACCGGGGAGCTGTTTTTT.

The rearrangement uses TRBV29-1 and TRBJ1-4; 7 bases map to TRBD1. The germline gives CDR1 SQVTM, CDR2 ANQGSEA. The ends lost 4 bases at V and 6 bases at J; junction bases unmatched: 8. The CDR3 contains 14 residues. The chain's CDR3 is CSVADTGEYEKLFF. CDR3 in DNA: TGCAGCGTTGCGGATACAGGGGAGTATGAAAAACTGTTTTTT.

The rearrangement joins TRBV11-2 to TRBJ2-1; TRBD2 might be the D (6 bases). Looked up from germline, CDR1 is SGHAT and CDR2 is FQNNGV. CDR3 length: 16 residues. V lost 1 base to trimming and J lost 8 bases, with 18 bases between them. This CDR3 reads CASSLGRDPGLDEQFF. In DNA form, the CDR3 reads TGTGCCAGCAGCTTAGGGAGGGACCCGGGTCTGGATGAGCAGTTCTTC.

The chain combines TRBV4-2 with TRBJ1-1, with D perhaps matching TRBD1 (6 bases). Germline V gene lookup returns CDR1 LGHNA and CDR2 YNFKEQ. The V and J ends lost 3 bases and 2 bases respectively, with 10 bases between them. The CDR3 consists of 14 residues. The CDR3: CASSHRQVNTEAFF. The CDR3 nucleotides are TGTGCCAGCAGCCATAGACAGGTTAACACTGAAGCTTTCTTT.

The gene calls are TRBV4-3 and TRBJ1-2; 10 bases are a match to TRBD1. Per the germline V gene, CDR1 is LGHNA and CDR2 is YSLEER. This CDR3 is built from 15 residues. V dropped 3 bases and J dropped 2; count of bases not matched to a gene: 3. CDR3 sequence: CASSQTGQGNYGYTF. CDR3 sequence (DNA): TGCGCCAGCAGCCAGACGGGACAGGGGAACTATGGCTACACCTTC.

The V and J genes are TRBV5-4 and TRBJ2-7; TRBD1 matches 10 bases. The CDR3 runs 16 residues. The ends lost 0 bases at V and 1 base at J; junction bases unmatched: 4. In germline, CDR1 is SGHNT, CDR2 YYREEE (reference sequence). CDR3 coding DNA: TGTGCCAGCAGCTTGGAGTGGGACAGGGGTTCCTACGAGCAGTACTTC. It yields the protein CASSLEWDRGSYEQYF.

This sequence joins TRBV6-5 and TRBJ1-1, with 8 bases that match TRBD1. Unmatched junction bases numbered 7, after V lost 7 bases and J lost 0 bases. The CDR3 is 15 residues long. Looked up from germline, CDR1 is MNHEY and CDR2 is SVGAGI. The CDR3 protein is CASMARTGLNTEAFF. CDR3 DNA: TGTGCCAGCATGGCGCGGACAGGGTTGAACACTGAAGCTTTCTTT.

J is TRBJ2-7 and V is TRBV11-2; 8 bases agree with TRBD1. V was clipped by 5 bases and J by 3 bases; unmatched bases: 9. The CDR3 runs to 15 residues. CDR1 SGHAT and CDR2 FQNNGV come from the germline V gene. This CDR3 reads CASSTDRGEFYEQYF. CDR3 in DNA: TGTGCCAGCAGCACCGACAGGGGTGAGTTCTACGAGCAGTACTTC.

The chain recombines TRBV5-4 with TRBJ1-1, with unresolved D. Germline V CDR1 and CDR2: SGHNT, YYREEE (reference sequence). Trimming pared 4 bases from V and 5 bases from J, leaving 24 bases between. The CDR3 is 17 amino acids. This CDR3 reads CASSDRRTGVGLTEAFF. CDR3 nucleotide sequence: TGTGCCAGCAGCGATAGAAGAACCGGCGTGGGGTTGACTGAAGCTTTCTTT. Variable domain in full (rest from reference TRBV5-4 and TRBJ1-1): ETGVTQSPTHLIKTRGQQVTLRCSSQSGHNTVSWYQQALGQGPQFIFQYYREEENGRGNFPPRFSGLQFPNYSSELNVNALELDDSALYLCASSDRRTGVGLTEAFFGQGTRLTVV.

The chain uses TRBV18 and TRBJ2-3; 8 bases are shared with TRBD2. There are 17 residues in the CDR3. V trimming: 2 bases; J trimming: 8 bases; junction bases outside the gene matches: 15. The germline V gene encodes CDR1 KGHSH and CDR2 LQKENI. This chain's CDR3 is CASSPKASGPSMSTQYF. In DNA, the CDR3 is TGTGCCAGCTCACCAAAGGCTAGCGGGCCTAGCATGAGTACGCAGTATTTT.

The chain is built from TRBV11-2 and TRBJ2-5; 7 nucleotides agree with TRBD1. V shed 1 base and J 1 base; nucleotides not matched to a gene: 9. Germline V lookup: CDR1 SGHAT, CDR2 FQNNGV. The CDR3 has 17 residues. CDR3 protein: CASSLGYDRVLQETQYF. CDR3 coding DNA: TGTGCCAGCAGCTTAGGATATGACAGGGTCCTCCAAGAGACCCAGTACTTC.

V and J are TRBV6-5 and TRBJ1-1; a possible D gene is TRBD1 (5 bases). The CDR3 loop spans 15 amino acids. Trimming took 5 bases from V and 1 from J, leaving 14 bases between them. Germline CDR1 and CDR2: MNHEY and SVGAGI. The CDR3 here is CASSPPGTGNTEAFF. CDR3 DNA sequence: TGTGCCAGCAGTCCCCCGGGGACGGGGAACACTGAAGCTTTCTTT.

The rearrangement links TRBV18 to TRBJ2-3; D is ambiguous. The germline V gene encodes CDR1 KGHSH and CDR2 LQKENI. The V and J ends lost 5 bases and 0 bases respectively, with 15 bases between them. The CDR3 loop spans 16 amino acids. The DNA for the CDR3 is TGTGCCAGCTCATCCGACTCAAGCTCTAGCACAGATACGCAGTATTTT. This encodes CASSSDSSSSTDTQYF.

This chain joins TRBV28 and TRBJ2-1; unclear D gene. From germline, CDR1 is MDHEN and CDR2 SYDVKM. V was shortened by 1 base and J by 0 bases, with 7 bases between the two germline ends. The CDR3 has 15 amino acids. CDR3 protein: CASSLSQYSYNEQFF. The CDR3 DNA reads TGTGCCAGCAGTTTATCACAGTACTCCTACAATGAGCAGTTCTTC.

V is TRBV4-3 and J is TRBJ1-2; D perhaps matches TRBD1 (5 bases). Trimming pared 0 bases from V and 4 bases from J, leaving 12 bases between. The germline gives CDR1 LGHNA, CDR2 YSLEER. CDR3 size: 15 residues. CDR3: CASSQDRGLGYGYTF. CDR3 in DNA: TGCGCCAGCAGCCAAGATAGGGGATTGGGCTATGGCTACACCTTC.